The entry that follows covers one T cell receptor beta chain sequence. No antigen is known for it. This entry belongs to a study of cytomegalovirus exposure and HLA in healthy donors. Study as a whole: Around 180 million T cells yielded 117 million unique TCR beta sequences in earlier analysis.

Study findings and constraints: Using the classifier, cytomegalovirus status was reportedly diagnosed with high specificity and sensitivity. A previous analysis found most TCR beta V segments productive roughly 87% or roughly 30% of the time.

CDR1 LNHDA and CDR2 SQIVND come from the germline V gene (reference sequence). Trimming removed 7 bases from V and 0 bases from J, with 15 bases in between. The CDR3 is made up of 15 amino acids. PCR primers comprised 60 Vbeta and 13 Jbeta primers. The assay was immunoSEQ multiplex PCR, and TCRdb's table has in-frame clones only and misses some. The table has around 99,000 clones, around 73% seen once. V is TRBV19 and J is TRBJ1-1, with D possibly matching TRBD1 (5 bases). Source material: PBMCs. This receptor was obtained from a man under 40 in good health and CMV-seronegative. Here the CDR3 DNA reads TGTGCCAGTACTTCCTTTGGGGGGGTGAACACTGAAGCTTTCTTT. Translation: CASTSFGGVNTEAFF.